The TCR beta chain under discussion was sequenced for a study of spatial heterogeneity in lung cancer. Study context: Raw reads showed each unique TCR and UMI combination turning up more than ten times on average.

V lost 6 bases, J lost 2 bases, and 3 bases lay in between. The CDR3 has 11 residues. This clonotype has ten or more counts. Because the library targeted alpha chains, this beta chain is an off-target read whose size means little. Time point meaning: sample taken at primary tumor resection. Researchers sequenced whole RNA taken from tumor, nontumor lung or frozen PBMC without sorting. TCRdb reprocessed the 5' RACE reads with MiXCR, giving one entry per CDR3 protein. Found here are about 13,000 distinct CDR3 sequences, around 5% of them singletons; the top ten hold about two fifths. The receptor comes from a human donor with early-stage non-small cell lung cancer. The chain combines TRBV12-3 or TRBV12-4 with TRBJ2-3; no clear D. The starting material was lung tumor tissue, obtained at surgery. The CDR3 loop is CASRITDTQYF. In DNA form, the CDR3 reads TGTGCCAGCAGGATCACAGATACGCAGTATTTT.